This T cell receptor beta chain was found in a study of cytomegalovirus exposure and HLA in healthy donors. This clone came up once. The ends lost 5 bases at V and 5 bases at J; junction bases unmatched: 7. The CDR3 has 15 amino acids. Germline-derived CDR1 and CDR2 are MNHEY and SVGAGI. A multiplex PCR was run with 60 Vbeta primers and 13 Jbeta primers. Sequencing was performed with immunoSEQ multiplex PCR; in TCRdb, only in-frame clones are kept and a portion is missing. The sample includes some 180,000 clones, 12% seen only once; the top ten take 7.8%. The source material was PBMCs. This receptor was taken from a man aged 45-65 years in good health and CMV-seropositive. The chain is built from TRBV6-5 and TRBJ2-5; 11 bases line up with TRBD1. CDR3 in DNA: TGTGCCAGCAGTGTCGGGACAGGGGGTAAGGAGACCCAGTACTTC. This codes for CASSVGTGGKETQYF.